This T cell receptor beta chain was profiled in a study of CD8+ T cells in alopecia areata. Isolated RNA was reverse transcribed into cDNA used as the sequencing template. Profiling relied on immunoSEQ multiplex PCR, and the TCRdb table lists in-frame clones only, not all of them. Of about 100,000 clones in the sample, approximately 60% were seen once. PBMCs were stained for CD3, CD4 and CD8, and CD4+ and CD8+ T cells were sorted. Study-level results: TCR sharing across patients was less clear than in mice, possibly HLA-related. Clonality exceeded that of normal scalp in lesional scalp, most notably in alopecia totalis/universalis.

This clone was counted once. The antigen is unknown. Per the germline V gene, CDR1 is SNHLY and CDR2 is FYNNEI. The length of the CDR3 is 13 residues. The ends were cut back, 1 base at V and 2 bases at J, with 6 bases in the middle. The rearrangement links TRBV2 to TRBJ2-7, with D unclear. The sample taken for sequencing was CD8+ T cells sorted from blood. This receptor was identified in a human donor in good health. CDR3 DNA sequence: TGTGCCAGCAGTGAAGGAGTAGCCTACGAGCAGTACTTC. Translation gives CASSEGVAYEQYF.